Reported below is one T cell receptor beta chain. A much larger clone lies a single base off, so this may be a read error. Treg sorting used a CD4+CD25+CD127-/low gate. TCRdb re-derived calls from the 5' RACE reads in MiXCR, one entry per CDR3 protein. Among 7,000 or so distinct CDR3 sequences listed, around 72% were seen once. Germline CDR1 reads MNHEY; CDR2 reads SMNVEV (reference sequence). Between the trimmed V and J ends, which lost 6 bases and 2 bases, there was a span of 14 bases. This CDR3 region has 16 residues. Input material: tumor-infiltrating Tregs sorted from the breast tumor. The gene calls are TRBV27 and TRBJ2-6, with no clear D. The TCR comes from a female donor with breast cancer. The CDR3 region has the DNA TGTGCCAGCAGACACGGACGGACCCCTGGGGCCAACGTCCTGACTTTC. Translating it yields CASRHGRTPGANVLTF.